This TCR beta chain comes out of a study of shared clonotypes between healthy human individuals. For the study at large: A couple of women and a few men aged 18 to 49 served as donors.

Points on this clone: What it binds is not known.

Some clones are missing from TCRdb's copy, which holds only in-frame ones; the method was immunoSEQ multiplex PCR. This sample has over 400,000 clones; about 96% occur once, and the top ten carry about 0.068%. Study-wide points: Clonotype sharing across a few donors was observed for around 4.5% of naive CD4 clonotypes.

Trimming pared 4 bases from V and 2 bases from J, leaving 14 bases between. The CDR3 is 15 residues long. Germline V gene data show CDR1 as SGHTA and CDR2 as FQGNSA. Caucasian adults residing in Nashville, Tennessee made up all the donors. The genes are TRBV7-2 and TRBJ2-5, with D possibly being TRBD2 (5 bases). Specimen: naive CD4+ T cells sorted from blood. Specified subset: CD45RA+ positively selected. This sequence was found in a woman in her twenties or thirties in good health. This chain's CDR3 is CASSSRGLGQETQYF. The CDR3 bases are TGTGCCAGCAGCTCCCGAGGGCTTGGTCAAGAGACCCAGTACTTC. Combining the CDR3 with reference TRBV7-2 and TRBJ2-5 gives the whole variable domain GAGVSQSPSNKVTEKGKDVELRCDPISGHTALYWYRQSLGQGLEFLIYFQGNSAPDKSGLPSDRFSAERTGGSVSTLTIQRTQQEDSAVYLCASSSRGLGQETQYFGPGTRLLVL.